This T cell receptor beta chain was retrieved from a study of blood T cell repertoires in COVID-19. Across the whole study: From the United States, Italy and Spain came samples of acute and convalescent COVID-19. PBMCs, B-cell-depleted T cells, or T cells provided the cDNA or gDNA that made up the material.

The CDR3 runs 14 residues. Losses at the gene ends were 5 bases for V and 2 bases for J; bases not matched to a gene: 6. Germline V gene lookup returns CDR1 SGHTA and CDR2 FQGNSA. Authors' analysis steps: By means of reference gene primer amplification, nucleated cell counts were estimated. Here immunoSEQ multiplex PCR was the method, and the copy in TCRdb shows in-frame clones only, minus some. The V and J calls and the clone size are those of that table, but D and trimming were determined from the DNA. The repertoire includes about 200,000 clones, roughly 84% of them detected once, and roughly a sixth sits in the top ten. Patients in Seattle were enrolled during active infection, then followed longitudinally.

The sequence was collected from a man aged 45-65 years with COVID-19, enrolled during active disease. Sequences were obtained from peripheral blood. V usage is TRBV7-2 and J usage is TRBJ2-7; TRBD2 matches at 7 bases. CDR3 region: CASSLLAVPYEQYF. CDR3 sequence (DNA): TGTGCCAGCAGCCTCCTAGCGGTACCCTACGAGCAGTACTTC.